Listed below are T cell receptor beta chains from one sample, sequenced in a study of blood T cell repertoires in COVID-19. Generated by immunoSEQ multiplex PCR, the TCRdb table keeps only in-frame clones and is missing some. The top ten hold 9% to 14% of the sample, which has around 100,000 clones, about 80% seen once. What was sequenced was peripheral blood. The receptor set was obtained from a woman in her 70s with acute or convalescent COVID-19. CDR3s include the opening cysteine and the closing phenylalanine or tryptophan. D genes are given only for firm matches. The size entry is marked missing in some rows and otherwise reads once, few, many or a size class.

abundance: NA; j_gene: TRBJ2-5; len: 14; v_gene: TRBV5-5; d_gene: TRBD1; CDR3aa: CASSLWDRQETQYF; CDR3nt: TGTGCCAGCAGCTTGTGGGACAGGCAAGAGACCCAGTACTTC
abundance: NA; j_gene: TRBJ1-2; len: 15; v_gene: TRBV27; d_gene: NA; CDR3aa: CASRGNEGHGVGYTF; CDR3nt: TGTGCCAGCAGGGGAAACGAAGGACACGGTGTGGGCTACACCTTC
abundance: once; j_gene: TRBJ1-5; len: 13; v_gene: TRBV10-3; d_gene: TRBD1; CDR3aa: CAISQQGDQPQHF; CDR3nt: TGTGCCATCAGTCAACAGGGGGATCAGCCCCAGCATTTT
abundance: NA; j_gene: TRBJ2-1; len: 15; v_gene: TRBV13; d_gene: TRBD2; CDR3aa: CASSSGLAGRNEQFF; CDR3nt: TGTGCCAGCAGCTCCGGACTAGCGGGGCGAAATGAGCAGTTCTTC
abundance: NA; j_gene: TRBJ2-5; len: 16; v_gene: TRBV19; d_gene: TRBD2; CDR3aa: CASSMGDLGRGETQYF; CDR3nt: TGTGCCAGTAGTATGGGAGACCTGGGGCGGGGGGAGACCCAGTACTTC
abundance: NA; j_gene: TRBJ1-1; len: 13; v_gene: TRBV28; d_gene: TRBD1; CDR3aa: CASRATGGTEAFF; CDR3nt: TGTGCCAGCAGGGCAACAGGGGGCACTGAAGCTTTCTTT
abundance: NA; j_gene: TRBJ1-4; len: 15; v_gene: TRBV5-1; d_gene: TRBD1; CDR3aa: CASSLVAGGGEKLFF; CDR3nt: TGCGCCAGCAGCTTGGTAGCAGGGGGCGGTGAAAAACTGTTTTTT
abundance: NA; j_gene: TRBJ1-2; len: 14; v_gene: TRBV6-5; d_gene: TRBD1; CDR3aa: CASWQNRGYYGYTF; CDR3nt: TGTGCCAGCTGGCAGAACAGGGGGTACTATGGCTACACCTTC
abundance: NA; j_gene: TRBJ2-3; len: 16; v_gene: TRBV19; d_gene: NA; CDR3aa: CASSIMAGQVGDTQYF; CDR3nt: TGTGCCAGTAGTATTATGGCGGGGCAAGTTGGAGATACGCAGTATTTT
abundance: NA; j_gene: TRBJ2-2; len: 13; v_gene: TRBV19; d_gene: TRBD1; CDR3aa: CASSRTGPGELFF; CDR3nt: TGTGCCAGTAGTAGGACAGGGCCCGGGGAGCTGTTTTTT
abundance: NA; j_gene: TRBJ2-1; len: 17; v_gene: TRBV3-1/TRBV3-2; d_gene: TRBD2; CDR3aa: CASSQDPRTSGKNEQFF; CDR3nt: TGTGCCAGCAGCCAAGATCCAAGAACTAGCGGGAAAAATGAGCAGTTCTTC
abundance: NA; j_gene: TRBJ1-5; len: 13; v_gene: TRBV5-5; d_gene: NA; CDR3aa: CASSLDAGQPQHF; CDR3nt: TGTGCCAGCAGCTTGGACGCGGGTCAGCCCCAGCATTTT
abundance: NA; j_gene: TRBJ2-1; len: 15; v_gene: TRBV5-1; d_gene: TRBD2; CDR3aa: CASSLVGGGLDEQFF; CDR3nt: TGCGCCAGCAGCTTGGTCGGGGGGGGCCTGGATGAGCAGTTCTTC
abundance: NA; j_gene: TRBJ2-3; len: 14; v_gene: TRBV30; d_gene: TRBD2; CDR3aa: CAWNLAGVLDTQYF; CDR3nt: TGTGCCTGGAATCTAGCGGGGGTTTTGGATACGCAGTATTTT
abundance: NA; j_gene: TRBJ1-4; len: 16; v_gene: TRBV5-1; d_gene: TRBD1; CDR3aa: CASSPGTGGTNEKLFF; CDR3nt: TGCGCCAGCAGCCCAGGGACAGGGGGAACTAATGAAAAACTGTTTTTT
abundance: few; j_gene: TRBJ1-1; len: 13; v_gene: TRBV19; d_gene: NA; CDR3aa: CASSIDWNTEAFF; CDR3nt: TGTGCCAGTAGTATAGACTGGAACACTGAAGCTTTCTTT
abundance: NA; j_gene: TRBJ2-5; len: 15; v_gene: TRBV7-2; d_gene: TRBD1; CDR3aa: CASSVQDRAWETQYF; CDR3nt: TGTGCCAGCAGCGTTCAGGACAGGGCTTGGGAGACCCAGTACTTC
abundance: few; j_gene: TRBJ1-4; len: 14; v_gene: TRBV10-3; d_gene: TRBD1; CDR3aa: CAISEDRGNEKLFF; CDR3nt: TGTGCCATCAGTGAAGACAGGGGTAATGAAAAACTGTTTTTT
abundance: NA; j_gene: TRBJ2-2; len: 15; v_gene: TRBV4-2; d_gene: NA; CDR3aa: CASSQGSSLTGELFF; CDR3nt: TGTGCCAGCAGCCAAGGAAGTAGCTTGACCGGGGAGCTGTTTTTT
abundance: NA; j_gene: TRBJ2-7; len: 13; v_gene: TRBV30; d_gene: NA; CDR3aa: CAWAQASPYEQYF; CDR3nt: TGTGCCTGGGCTCAAGCGTCCCCCTACGAGCAGTACTTC
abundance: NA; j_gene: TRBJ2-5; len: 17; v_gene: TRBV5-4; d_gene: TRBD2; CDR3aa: CASSLGLAGGQGETQYF; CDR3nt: TGTGCCAGCAGCTTGGGTCTAGCGGGGGGCCAGGGGGAGACCCAGTACTTC
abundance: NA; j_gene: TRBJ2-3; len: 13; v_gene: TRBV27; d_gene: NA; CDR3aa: CASKLYESDTQYF; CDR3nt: TGTGCCAGCAAACTGTACGAGTCAGATACGCAGTATTTT
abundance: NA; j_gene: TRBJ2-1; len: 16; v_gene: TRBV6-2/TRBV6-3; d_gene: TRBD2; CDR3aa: CASSYLLAGGKNEQFF; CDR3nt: TGTGCCAGCAGTTACTTACTAGCGGGGGGAAAGAATGAGCAGTTCTTC
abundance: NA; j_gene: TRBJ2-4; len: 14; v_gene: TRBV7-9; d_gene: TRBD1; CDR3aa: CASSWGQGKNIQYF; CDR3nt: TGTGCCAGCAGCTGGGGACAGGGTAAAAACATTCAGTACTTC
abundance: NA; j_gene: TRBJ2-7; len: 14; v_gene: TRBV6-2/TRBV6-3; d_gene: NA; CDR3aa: CASSYQGSSYEQYF; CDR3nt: TGTGCCAGCAGTTACCAGGGAAGCTCCTACGAGCAGTACTTC
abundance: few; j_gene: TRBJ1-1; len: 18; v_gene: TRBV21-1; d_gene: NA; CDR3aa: CASSKLRGLMVMNTEAFF; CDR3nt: TGTGCCAGCAGCAAACTGAGGGGGTTAATGGTCATGAACACTGAAGCTTTCTTT
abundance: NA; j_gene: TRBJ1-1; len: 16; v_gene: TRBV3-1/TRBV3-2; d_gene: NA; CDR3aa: CASSQRPGSGGTEAFF; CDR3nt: TGTGCCAGCAGCCAACGTCCAGGGTCTGGCGGCACTGAAGCTTTCTTT
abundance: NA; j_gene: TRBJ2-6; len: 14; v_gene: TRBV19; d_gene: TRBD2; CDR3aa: CASGGLSGANVLTF; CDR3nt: TGTGCCTCGGGGGGGCTTTCTGGGGCCAACGTCCTGACTTTC
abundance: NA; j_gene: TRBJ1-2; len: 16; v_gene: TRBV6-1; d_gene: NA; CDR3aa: CASSEGWGRENYGYTF; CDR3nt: TGTGCCAGCAGTGAAGGTTGGGGCAGGGAAAACTATGGCTACACCTTC
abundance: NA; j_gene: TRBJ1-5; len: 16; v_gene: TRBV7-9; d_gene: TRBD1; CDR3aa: CASSSSGQGTGQPQHF; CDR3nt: TGTGCCAGCAGCAGCTCGGGACAGGGCACGGGCCAGCCCCAGCATTTT
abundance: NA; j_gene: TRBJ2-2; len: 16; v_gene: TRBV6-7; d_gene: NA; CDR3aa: CASSLLGGVVTGELFF; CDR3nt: TGTGCCAGCAGTCTACTGGGGGGAGTAGTCACCGGGGAGCTGTTTTTT
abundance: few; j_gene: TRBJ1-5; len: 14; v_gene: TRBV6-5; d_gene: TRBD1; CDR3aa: CATFPGGLNQPQHF; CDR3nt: TGTGCCACGTTCCCAGGGGGCCTTAATCAGCCCCAGCATTTT
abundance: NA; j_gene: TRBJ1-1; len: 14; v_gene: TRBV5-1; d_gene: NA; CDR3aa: CASSLGGQHTEAFF; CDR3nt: TGCGCCAGCAGCTTGGGCGGACAGCACACTGAAGCTTTCTTT
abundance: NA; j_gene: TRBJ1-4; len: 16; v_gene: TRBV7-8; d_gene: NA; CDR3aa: CASSLRGMVSNEKLFF; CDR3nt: TGTGCCAGCAGCTTGAGGGGGATGGTATCTAATGAAAAACTGTTTTTT
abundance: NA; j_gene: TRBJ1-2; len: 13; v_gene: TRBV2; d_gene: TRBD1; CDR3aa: CASNPDRGRSYTF; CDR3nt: TGTGCCAGCAACCCCGACAGGGGCCGGTCTTACACCTTC
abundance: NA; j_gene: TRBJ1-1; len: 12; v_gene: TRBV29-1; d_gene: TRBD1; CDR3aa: CSTDRENTEAFF; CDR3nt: TGCAGCACGGACAGGGAGAACACTGAAGCTTTCTTT
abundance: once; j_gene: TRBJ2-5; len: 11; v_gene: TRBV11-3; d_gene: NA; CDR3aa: CASSGGRTQYF; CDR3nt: TGTGCCAGCAGCGGAGGGCGGACCCAGTACTTC
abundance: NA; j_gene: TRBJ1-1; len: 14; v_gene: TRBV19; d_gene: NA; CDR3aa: CASSMGGSGTEAFF; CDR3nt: TGTGCCAGTAGTATGGGAGGGTCCGGCACTGAAGCTTTCTTT
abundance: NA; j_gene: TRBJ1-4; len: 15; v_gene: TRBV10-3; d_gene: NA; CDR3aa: CAISELTGTNEKLFF; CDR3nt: TGTGCCATCAGTGAGTTAACAGGGACAAATGAAAAACTGTTTTTT
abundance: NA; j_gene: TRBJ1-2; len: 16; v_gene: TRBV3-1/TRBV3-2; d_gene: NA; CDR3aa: CASSQGSGAQSFGYTF; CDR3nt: TGTGCCAGCAGCCAAGGGTCAGGGGCGCAAAGCTTCGGCTACACCTTC
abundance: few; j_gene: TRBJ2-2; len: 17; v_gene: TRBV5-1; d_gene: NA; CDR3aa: CASSRTEPPHNTGELFF; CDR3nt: TGCGCCAGCAGCCGGACAGAGCCTCCCCATAACACCGGGGAGCTGTTTTTT
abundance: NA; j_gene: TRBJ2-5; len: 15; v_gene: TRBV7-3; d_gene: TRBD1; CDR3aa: CASSKLGQGQETQYF; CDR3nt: TGTGCCAGCTCAAAATTGGGACAGGGTCAAGAGACCCAGTACTTC
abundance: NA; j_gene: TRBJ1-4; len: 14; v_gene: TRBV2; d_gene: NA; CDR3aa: CASSDRKGNEKLFF; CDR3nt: TGTGCCAGCAGTGACAGAAAGGGGAATGAAAAACTGTTTTTT
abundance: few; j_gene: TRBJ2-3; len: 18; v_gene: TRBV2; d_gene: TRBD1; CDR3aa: CASSGWGQGKGFTDTQYF; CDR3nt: TGTGCCAGCAGTGGGTGGGGACAGGGGAAAGGGTTTACAGATACGCAGTATTTT
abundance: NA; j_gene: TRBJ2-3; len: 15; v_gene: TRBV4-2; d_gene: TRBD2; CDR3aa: CASSQDTSGTDTQYF; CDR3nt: TGTGCCAGCAGCCAAGATACTAGCGGTACAGATACGCAGTATTTT
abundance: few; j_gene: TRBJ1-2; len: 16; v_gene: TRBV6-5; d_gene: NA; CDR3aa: CASSYSPPFSGVGYTF; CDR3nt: TGTGCCAGCAGTTACTCGCCCCCTTTCAGCGGGGTTGGCTACACCTTC
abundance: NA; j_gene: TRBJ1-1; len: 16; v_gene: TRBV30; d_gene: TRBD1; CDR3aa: CAWSVHRGHSVSEAFF; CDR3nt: TGTGCCTGGAGTGTACACAGGGGGCACAGTGTCAGCGAAGCTTTCTTT
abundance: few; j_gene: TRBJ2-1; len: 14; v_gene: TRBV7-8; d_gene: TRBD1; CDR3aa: CASSPRTGGFEQFF; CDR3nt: TGTGCCAGCAGCCCCCGGACAGGGGGTTTCGAGCAGTTCTTC
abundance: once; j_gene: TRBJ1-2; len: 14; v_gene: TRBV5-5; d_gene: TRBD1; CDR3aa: CASSLEGQGFGYTF; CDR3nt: TGTGCCAGCAGCTTGGAGGGACAGGGATTTGGCTACACCTTC
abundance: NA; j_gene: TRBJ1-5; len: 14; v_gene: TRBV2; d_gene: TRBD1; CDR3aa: CASTIQGVNQPQHF; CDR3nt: TGTGCCAGCACTATCCAGGGGGTCAATCAGCCCCAGCATTTT
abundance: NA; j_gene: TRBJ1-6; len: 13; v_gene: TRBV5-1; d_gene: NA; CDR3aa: CASSLEGDKTLHF; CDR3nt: TGCGCCAGCAGCTTGGAGGGGGATAAGACCCTCCACTTT
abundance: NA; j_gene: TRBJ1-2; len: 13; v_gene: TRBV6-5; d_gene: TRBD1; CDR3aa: CASYRQGEYGYTF; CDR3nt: TGTGCCAGCTATAGACAGGGGGAGTATGGCTACACCTTC
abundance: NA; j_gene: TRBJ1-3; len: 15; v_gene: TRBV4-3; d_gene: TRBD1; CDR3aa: CASSQGDRGGNTIYF; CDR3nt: TGCGCCAGCAGCCAGGGAGACAGGGGTGGAAACACCATATATTTT
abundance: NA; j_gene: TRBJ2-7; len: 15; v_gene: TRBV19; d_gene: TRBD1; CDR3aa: CASSSPGRGRWEQYF; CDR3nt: TGTGCCAGTAGTTCGCCGGGCAGGGGGCGATGGGAGCAGTACTTC